Listed here are 10 T cell receptor beta chains from one sample, sequenced in a study of blood T cell repertoires in COVID-19. Assay: immunoSEQ multiplex PCR; the TCRdb copy retains only in-frame clones and omits some. The repertoire holds 200,000 to 300,000 clones, about 90% seen once, with approximately 1.5% in the top ten. Sequencing was performed on peripheral blood. The receptor set was obtained from a woman between 35 and 50 years old who had recovered from COVID-19.

This clone was detected only once. The genes are TRBV18 and TRBJ1-5; 10 bases are shared with TRBD1. J was trimmed by 4 bases and V by 3 bases; bases with no gene match: 6. This CDR3 contains 16 residues. Germline V lookup: CDR1 KGHSH, CDR2 LQKENI. The CDR3 sequence: CASSPLPGQGNQPQHF. CDR3 coding DNA: TGTGCCAGCTCACCTCTCCCGGGACAGGGGAATCAGCCCCAGCATTTT.

CDR3 protein: CASSRWGGAPTGELFF. DNA for the CDR3: TGCGCCAGCAGCAGGTGGGGGGGCGCACCCACCGGGGAGCTGTTTTTT. The rearrangement uses TRBV4-1 and TRBJ2-2; maybe TRBD2 (7 bases). Between the trimmed V and J ends, which lost 5 bases and 4 bases, there was a span of 17 bases. This CDR3 region has 16 residues. The germline V gene has CDR1 MGHRA and CDR2 YSYEKL.

V gene TRBV6-5 combines with J gene TRBJ1-4, with 7 bases identical to TRBD1. The CDR3 contains 15 residues. Trimming cost V 6 bases and J 5 bases; bases outside gene matches: 9. Germline CDR1 MNHEY, CDR2 SVGAGI. This CDR3 is CASRTRQGLNEKLFF. CDR3 in DNA: TGTGCCAGCAGGACCCGACAGGGTTTAAATGAAAAACTGTTTTTT.

The rearrangement uses TRBV4-1 and TRBJ1-2; perhaps TRBD1 as D (6 bases). The germline V gene encodes CDR1 MGHRA and CDR2 YSYEKL. There are 13 residues in the CDR3. The ends were cut back, 6 bases at V and 3 bases at J, with 11 bases in the middle. For the CDR3, the DNA is TGCGCCAGCAGTGGACAGCCCCACTATGGCTACACCTTC. It yields the protein CASSGQPHYGYTF.

The rearrangement joins TRBV4-2 to TRBJ2-7; tentative D call: TRBD1 (5 bases). The CDR3 extends over 14 amino acids. Germline CDR1 reads LGHNA; CDR2 reads YNFKEQ. The V end was cut by 6 bases, the J end by 3 bases, with 15 bases between. Here the CDR3 DNA reads TGTGCCAGCAGGCCCGGCGCCGACAGCTACGAGCAGTACTTC. Its translation: CASRPGADSYEQYF.

This chain links TRBV19 with TRBJ2-3; D might be TRBD1 (5 bases). The V end was cut by 1 base, the J end by 7 bases, with 6 bases between. The CDR3 loop spans 12 amino acids. Germline V gene lookup returns CDR1 LNHDA and CDR2 SQIVND (reference sequence). Here the CDR3 reads CASSIAGYTQYF. As DNA, the CDR3 is TGTGCCAGTAGTATAGCAGGGTATACGCAGTATTTT.

V and J are TRBV6-5 and TRBJ1-5; tentatively, D is TRBD1 (5 bases). Trimming pared 6 bases from V and 10 bases from J, leaving 13 bases between. CDR3 length: 12 residues. Germline V gene data show CDR1 as MNHEY and CDR2 as SVGAGI. This CDR3 reads CASREGLGPQHF. CDR3 nucleotides: TGTGCCAGCAGGGAGGGGTTAGGACCCCAGCATTTT.

This chain links TRBV3-1 (or the pseudogene TRBV3-2) with TRBJ2-1; the D gene is possibly TRBD2 (7 bases). The CDR3 totals 13 residues. Germline CDR1 LGHDT, CDR2 YNNKEL (reference sequence). Trimming left V 0 bases short and J 12 bases short, with 12 bases between. The CDR3 coding sequence is TGTGCCAGCAGCCAAGAGTGGCGGGGGCGGCAGTTCTTC. It is translated as CASSQEWRGRQFF.

The chain is built from TRBV7-2 and TRBJ2-7; TRBD1 matches 7 bases. This CDR3 spans 14 amino acids. Trimming cost V 5 bases and J 3 bases; bases outside gene matches: 7. Germline lookup yields CDR1 SGHTA and CDR2 FQGNSA. CDR3 amino acids: CASSPTRDSYEQYF. In DNA, the CDR3 is TGTGCCAGCAGCCCAACCCGGGACAGCTACGAGCAGTACTTC.

The chain joins TRBV27 to TRBJ1-1; a weak D match, TRBD1 (5 bases). V was shortened by 5 bases and J by 3 bases, with 13 bases between the two germline ends. The CDR3 has 14 amino acids. From germline, CDR1 is MNHEY and CDR2 SMNVEV (reference sequence). CDR3 coding DNA: TGTGCCAGCAGTCCCCGACAGAGACACACTGAAGCTTTCTTT. Translating gives CASSPRQRHTEAFF.